These 2 T cell receptor beta chains came from one sample sequenced in a study of OX40 agonist ivuxolimab in advanced cancers. Generated by immunoSEQ multiplex PCR, the TCRdb table keeps only in-frame clones and is missing some. The table has tens of thousands of clones, under 90% seen once. This material consisted of CD4+ or CD8+ T cells sorted from blood, taken in a trial of the OX40 agonist ivuxolimab. These receptors were taken from an adult with an advanced solid tumor such as melanoma, head and neck, liver or kidney cancer.

This clone was detected once. The J gene is TRBJ1-2, the V gene TRBV14, with TRBD1 as a possible D gene (6 bases). CDR1 and CDR2 (germline): SGHDN, FVKESK. This CDR3 is built from 13 residues. Between the trimmed V and J ends, which lost 4 bases and 7 bases, there was a span of 13 bases. CDR3 sequence (DNA): TGTGCCAGCAGCCCCCGGAGGGGGTCTGGCTACACCTTC. It translates to CASSPRRGSGYTF.

The chain recombines TRBV5-1 with TRBJ2-1; TRBD1 agrees at 7 bases. The J segment lost 4 bases and the V segment lost 0 bases, leaving 4 bases of the junction unmatched. In germline, CDR1 is SGHRS, CDR2 YFSETQ. This CDR3 is 15 amino acids long. The CDR3 coding sequence is TGCGCCAGCAGCTTGGGACAGGGAGTATACAATGAGCAGTTCTTC. Translated: CASSLGQGVYNEQFF.